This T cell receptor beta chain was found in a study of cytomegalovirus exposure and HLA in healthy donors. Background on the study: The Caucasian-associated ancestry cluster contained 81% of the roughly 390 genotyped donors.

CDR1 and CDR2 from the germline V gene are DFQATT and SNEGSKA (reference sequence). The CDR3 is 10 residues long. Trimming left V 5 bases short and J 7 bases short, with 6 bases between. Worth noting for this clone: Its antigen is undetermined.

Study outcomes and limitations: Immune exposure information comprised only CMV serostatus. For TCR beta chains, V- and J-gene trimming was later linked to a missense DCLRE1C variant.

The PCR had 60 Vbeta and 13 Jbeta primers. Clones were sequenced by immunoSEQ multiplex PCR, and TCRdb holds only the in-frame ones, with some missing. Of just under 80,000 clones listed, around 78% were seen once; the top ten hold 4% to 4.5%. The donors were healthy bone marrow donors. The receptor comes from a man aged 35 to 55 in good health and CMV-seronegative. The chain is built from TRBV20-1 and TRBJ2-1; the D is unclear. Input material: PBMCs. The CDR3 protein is CSAHRNEQFF. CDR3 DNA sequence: TGCAGTGCTCACCGGAATGAGCAGTTCTTC.